The clone carrying this T cell receptor beta chain came up many times. Time point specified: pre-sensitization, week 0. Treatment indicated: therapeutic diphenylcyclopropenone sensitization with weekly scalp DPC. Whole blood that had not been fractionated was the source of extracted total RNA. The data stem from a study of human T cells and chemical hapten exposure. In the original workflow: Individual samples carried between about 23,224 and 700,000 TCRs, with 95,638 as the median. TCRdb used MiXCR to reprocess the RACE reads, holding one entry per CDR3 protein. These V and J calls rely on TCRdb rather than the paper's analysis. In the table there are 200,000 to 300,000 distinct CDR3 sequences, about 9.4% of which are singletons. The CDR3 is 15 residues long. Germline V gene lookup returns CDR1 LGHNA and CDR2 YNFKEQ. V was clipped by 0 bases and J by 0 bases, with 9 bases between them.

This specimen consisted of whole blood, obtained in connection with sensitization to the hapten diphenylcyclopropenone (DPC). This chain uses TRBV4-2 with TRBJ2-7, with D unclear. The TCR was taken from a woman in her thirties or forties with alopecia areata. Some clones in this sample may be carry-over from other donors' samples. CDR3 region: CASSQDQVSSYEQYF. Written as DNA, the CDR3 is TGTGCCAGCAGCCAAGATCAGGTCAGCTCCTACGAGCAGTACTTC.